Following are 18 T cell receptor beta chains from one sample sequenced in a study of T cell clones after liver transplantation. Here immunoSEQ multiplex PCR was the method, and the copy in TCRdb shows in-frame clones only, minus some. The sample contains more than 95,000 clones, roughly four fifths of which appear only once. This specimen was CD4+ T cells from blood, taken before liver transplant. The receptors derive from a human donor who received a liver transplant.

The V gene is TRBV7-2, the J gene TRBJ1-5, with a weak D call TRBD1 (5 bases). V lost 1 base and J 7 bases, leaving 14 bases between the germline ends. CDR1 is SGHTA, CDR2 FQGNSA, per germline. This CDR3 is 15 amino acids long. In nucleotides, the CDR3 is TGTGCCAGCAGCTTAGAATCTGGGACCGGGCAGCCCCAGCATTTT. Its translation is CASSLESGTGQPQHF.

This chain connects TRBV30 to TRBJ1-1; a weak D match, TRBD1 (5 bases). V dropped 2 bases and J dropped 6 bases, with 7 bases sitting between them. Germline V gene sequence: CDR1 GTSNPN, CDR2 SVGIG (reference sequence). This CDR3 contains 11 residues. Here the CDR3 reads CAWSPGPEAFF. CDR3 DNA sequence: TGTGCCTGGAGTCCAGGGCCTGAAGCTTTCTTT.

The chain uses TRBV28 and TRBJ2-6, with 7 bases lining up with TRBD1. J lost 1 base, V lost 3 bases, and 18 bases had no gene match. The germline V gene encodes CDR1 MDHEN and CDR2 SYDVKM. The CDR3 has 21 amino acids. The CDR3 sequence: CASSLRMGRGLSGSGANVLTF. Here the CDR3 DNA reads TGTGCCAGCAGTTTGAGAATGGGAAGGGGGCTGAGTGGGTCTGGGGCCAACGTCCTGACTTTC.

This clone appeared a single time. V gene TRBV7-2 combines with J gene TRBJ2-5, with D possibly being TRBD1 or TRBD2 (5 bases each). This CDR3 contains 13 residues. V was trimmed by 5 bases and J by 5 bases, leaving 12 bases between them. Germline V gene lookup returns CDR1 SGHTA and CDR2 FQGNSA. CDR3 in amino acids: CASSTDGTETQYF. CDR3 in DNA: TGTGCCAGCAGCACGGACGGGACGGAGACCCAGTACTTC. Full variable domain (rest looked up from reference TRBV7-2 and TRBJ2-5): GAGVSQSPSNKVTEKGKDVELRCDPISGHTALYWYRQSLGQGLEFLIYFQGNSAPDKSGLPSDRFSAERTGGSVSTLTIQRTQQEDSAVYLCASSTDGTETQYFGPGTRLLVL.

This clone showed up many times. The chain links TRBV4-2 to TRBJ1-2, with D unclear. The CDR3 runs 14 residues. The germline gives CDR1 LGHNA, CDR2 YNFKEQ. Trimming stripped 4 bases from V and 5 bases from J, with 14 bases between. The CDR3 DNA reads TGTGCCAGCAGCCGATACCCCCAGGAGTATGGCTACACCTTC. Translation: CASSRYPQEYGYTF.

This chain joins TRBV19 and TRBJ2-2, with D possibly TRBD2 on 5 matching bases. This CDR3 comprises 17 residues. Per germline, CDR1 LNHDA and CDR2 SQIVND (reference sequence). Trimming removed 6 bases at V and 7 bases at J, with 24 bases between. Written as DNA, the CDR3 is TGTGCCAGTAGGGCGCGGAGAGGGTACAACAGTGGCGGGGAGCTGTTTTTT. Amino acid sequence: CASRARRGYNSGGELFF.

The chain links TRBV7-9 to TRBJ1-4; D may be TRBD1 (6 bases). The CDR3 runs 14 residues. Germline V gene data show CDR1 as SEHNR and CDR2 as FQNEAQ (reference sequence). V shed 7 bases and J shed 8 bases, with 17 bases lying between them. The CDR3 bases are TGTGCCAGCATCGATGACAGCCAGGGGGAAAAACTGTTTTTT. Translation: CASIDDSQGEKLFF.

The chain joins TRBV7-2 to TRBJ2-7; D might be TRBD1 (5 bases). The V gene's germline CDR1 is SGHTA and CDR2 FQGNSA. Between the trimmed V and J ends, which lost 2 bases and 4 bases, there was a span of 15 bases. The CDR3 contains 15 residues. CDR3 loop: CASSLFPQGMYEQYF. The CDR3 DNA is TGTGCCAGCAGCTTATTTCCCCAGGGTATGTACGAGCAGTACTTC.

This rearrangement joins TRBV7-2 to TRBJ2-1, with TRBD2 identical over 8 bases. V dropped 1 base and J dropped 8; count of bases not matched to a gene: 7. This CDR3 is 15 amino acids long. Germline V gene data show CDR1 as SGHTA and CDR2 as FQGNSA. CDR3 DNA: TGTGCCAGCAGCTTAGAAGGGACTAGTTTCGATGAGCAGTTCTTC. Its translation is CASSLEGTSFDEQFF.

This chain links TRBV4-3 with TRBJ1-2, with D tentatively TRBD1 (5 bases). The CDR3 totals 17 residues. From germline, CDR1 is LGHNA and CDR2 YSLEER. Trimming cost V 1 base and J 4 bases, with 19 bases left between them. CDR3 amino acids: CASSQARRLGDAYGYTF. The CDR3 DNA sequence: TGCGCCAGCAGCCAAGCGCGACGGCTTGGGGACGCCTATGGCTACACCTTC.

This clone has only a few counts. The J gene is TRBJ2-1, the V gene TRBV10-1, with unresolved D. The germline V gene has CDR1 WNHNN and CDR2 SYGVQD (reference sequence). V shed 0 bases and J shed 3 bases, with 12 bases lying between them. This CDR3 region has 16 residues. The CDR3 reads CASSESKRVVYNEQFF. In DNA form, the CDR3 reads TGCGCCAGCAGTGAGTCGAAAAGAGTAGTCTACAATGAGCAGTTCTTC.

This clone has more than one count but fewer than ten. The rearrangement uses TRBV9 and TRBJ1-2; D is uncertain. CDR1 and CDR2 from the germline V gene are SGDLS and YYNGEE. V was pared by 0 bases and J by 0 bases, with 3 bases between. The CDR3 length is 13 residues. The CDR3 here is CASSVAANYGYTF. DNA of the CDR3: TGTGCCAGCAGCGTAGCTGCTAACTATGGCTACACCTTC.

This sequence joins TRBV11-2 and TRBJ1-2; D is unclear. Trimming left V 0 bases short and J 1 base short, with 21 bases between. This CDR3 has 19 amino acids. Germline assignment: CDR1 SGHAT and CDR2 FQNNGV. The CDR3 DNA is TGTGCCAGCAGCTTAGAGATCGGGCTTACGAGACATTATAACTATGGCTACACCTTC. It translates to CASSLEIGLTRHYNYGYTF.

The CDR3 DNA sequence: TGTGCCAGCAGGTCCCAGGACAGGGGTTACGAGCAGTACTTC. Its translation: CASRSQDRGYEQYF. The chain recombines TRBV27 with TRBJ2-7; 9 positions match TRBD1. The junction had 7 bases not matched to a gene; V was cut back by 6 bases and J by 4 bases. The CDR3 spans 14 residues. Germline lookup yields CDR1 MNHEY and CDR2 SMNVEV (reference sequence).

This sequence joins TRBV19 and TRBJ2-7, with a weak D call TRBD1 (6 bases). CDR1 and CDR2 (germline): LNHDA, SQIVND (reference sequence). This CDR3 has 14 amino acids. Trimming took 6 bases from V and 0 from J, leaving 12 bases between them. This chain's CDR3 is CASRTGTHSYEQYF. CDR3 DNA: TGTGCCAGTAGGACCGGGACACACTCCTACGAGCAGTACTTC.

The chain employs TRBV30 and TRBJ1-2; maybe TRBD1 (5 bases). The germline V gene has CDR1 GTSNPN and CDR2 SVGIG (reference sequence). This CDR3 spans 12 amino acids. Trimming stripped 3 bases from V and 5 bases from J, with 10 bases between. The CDR3 coding sequence is TGTGCCTGGAGCGAAGGGGTTTATGGCTACACCTTC. Translation gives CAWSEGVYGYTF.

The rearrangement joins TRBV6-4 to TRBJ1-1; 9 bases are shared with TRBD1. With V trimmed by 6 bases and J by 7 bases, 0 bases remained unmatched. From germline, CDR1 is MRHNA and CDR2 SNTAGT. The CDR3 is 11 amino acids. The chain's CDR3 is CASRDRGEAFF. CDR3 sequence (DNA): TGTGCCAGCAGGGACAGGGGTGAAGCTTTCTTT.

Comments on this clone: The junction shows a germline mismatch at one end, possibly a read error. The V gene is TRBV6-1, the J gene TRBJ2-1; D is unresolved. Germline V gene sequence: CDR1 MNHNS, CDR2 SASEGT. There are 15 residues in the CDR3. CDR3 bases: TGTGCCAGCAGCGAAGGAAGGGTTTTCTGGGATGAGCAGTTCTTC. Protein sequence: CASSEGRVFWDEQFF.